The following is a T cell receptor (beta chain) sequence with its context. Its antigen is undetermined. The data belong to a study of T-cell memory formation after mild COVID-19. Study results and limitations: Some clones that responded were present in memory (sampled pre-infection), which suggests cross-reactive memory joined.

The CDR3 has 11 amino acids. The germline CDR1 and CDR2 sequences are SNHLY and FYNNEI. V lost 3 bases and J lost 10, with 7 bases in between. MiXCR, applied by TCRdb to the 5' RACE reads, yields one record per CDR3 protein. The sample carries a few hundred thousand distinct CDR3 sequences, 20% to 25% recorded once. This chain uses TRBV2 with TRBJ2-1; D is unresolved. Sequenced: PBMCs or a T cell subset sorted from them (not recorded which). The sequence derives from a man aged 18 to 30 who had mild COVID-19 (a few samples of this study predate the infection). Cell type and time point are not known. Here the CDR3 DNA reads TGTGCCAGCAGTGAGGTAGTCGAGCAGTTCTTC. As protein: CASSEVVEQFF.